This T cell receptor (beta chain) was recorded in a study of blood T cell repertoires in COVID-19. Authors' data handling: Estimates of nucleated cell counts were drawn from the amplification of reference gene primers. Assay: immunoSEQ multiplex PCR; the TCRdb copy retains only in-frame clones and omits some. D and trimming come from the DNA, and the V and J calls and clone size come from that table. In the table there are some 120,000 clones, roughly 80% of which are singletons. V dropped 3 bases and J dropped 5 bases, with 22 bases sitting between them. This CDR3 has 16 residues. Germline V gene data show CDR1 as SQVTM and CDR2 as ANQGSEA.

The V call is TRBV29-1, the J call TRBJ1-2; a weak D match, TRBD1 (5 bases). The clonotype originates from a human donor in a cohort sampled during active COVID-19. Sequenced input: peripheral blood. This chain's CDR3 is CSVDTSETVPFYGYTF. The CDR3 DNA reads TGCAGCGTTGATACCTCCGAGACAGTCCCTTTTTATGGCTACACCTTC.